This T cell receptor (beta chain) was identified during a study of blood T cell repertoires in COVID-19. Using immunoSEQ multiplex PCR, the repertoire was profiled, and TCRdb retains in-frame clones only, with some absent. Counted here are 110,000 to 150,000 clones, approximately 87% occurring once; the ten biggest clones make up 3.5% to 5.5%. This clone was counted between two and nine times. Sequencing was done on a sample of peripheral blood. This TCR came from a middle-aged woman with acute or convalescent COVID-19.

The CDR3 DNA reads TGTGCCAGCAGTTTCCAGCCCCCGGGAGGGGTTGGCTACACCTTC. As protein: CASSFQPPGGVGYTF. V and J are TRBV27 and TRBJ1-2; maybe TRBD1 (5 bases). Trimming took off 3 bases at V and 7 bases at J, with 18 bases between the two ends. Germline values: CDR1 MNHEY, CDR2 SMNVEV (reference sequence). The CDR3 has 15 amino acids.